These 20 T cell receptor beta chains originate from one sample sequenced in a study of cytomegalovirus exposure and HLA in healthy donors (dated by TCRdb to the late 2010s). Libraries came from the immunoSEQ multiplex PCR assay. For the multiplex PCR, a mixture combining 60 forward primers for TCR Vbeta segments and 13 reverse primers for TCR Jbeta segments was used. TCRdb limited this immuneACCESS table to in-frame rearrangements with V and J called. A share of clones is missing; checked studies link under half to unresolved V genes, and the rest is unexplained. The sample table shows approximately 140,000 clones, and approximately 77% are seen once. The ten largest clones add up to approximately 4.9% of the sample. The sample was PBMCs. The source of these receptors is a woman aged 50 to 60 in good health and CMV-seronegative.

This sequence joins TRBV15 and TRBJ1-1; D uncertain. CDR3 size: 13 residues. Germline CDR1 and CDR2: LNHNV and YYDKDF (reference sequence). The V end was cut by 0 bases, the J end by 8 bases, with 10 bases between. The CDR3 nucleotides are TGTGCCACCAGCAGAGATATTGTCAGGGAAGCTTTCTTT. Translating it yields CATSRDIVREAFF.

V is TRBV27 and J is TRBJ1-2; TRBD1 is a possible D gene (5 bases). Germline V gene data show CDR1 as MNHEY and CDR2 as SMNVEV (reference sequence). The V end was cut by 8 bases, the J end by 5 bases, with 18 bases between. The CDR3 is 14 amino acids. The chain's CDR3 is CASGRLGTSYGYTF. The CDR3 DNA sequence: TGTGCCAGCGGTCGCCTCGGGACTTCTTATGGCTACACCTTC.

The V and J genes are TRBV7-2 and TRBJ2-5; possible D gene TRBD1, 5 bases. This CDR3 has 14 residues. V lost 1 base and J 1 base, leaving 7 bases between the germline ends. CDR1 is SGHTA, CDR2 FQGNSA, per germline. The CDR3 region is CASSLDRTQETQYF. CDR3 coding DNA: TGTGCCAGCAGCTTAGACAGGACCCAAGAGACCCAGTACTTC.

The sample holds one count of this clone. The chain recombines TRBV7-9 with TRBJ2-5; D not resolved. The CDR3 runs 14 residues. The ends were cut back, 1 base at V and 1 base at J, with 7 bases in the middle. Germline V gives CDR1 SEHNR, CDR2 FQNEAQ (reference sequence). Here the CDR3 reads CASSLVQLQETQYF. The CDR3 nucleotides read TGTGCCAGCAGCTTAGTACAGCTCCAAGAGACCCAGTACTTC.

The gene calls are TRBV5-1 and TRBJ2-3; 9 nucleotides align to TRBD2. In germline, CDR1 is SGHRS, CDR2 YFSETQ. Trimming at V came to 4 bases and at J to 8 bases, leaving 11 bases not matched to a gene. The CDR3 length is 15 residues. CDR3 nucleotide sequence: TGCGCCAGCAGCCAGGACGGGACTAGCCCCGGTACGCAGTATTTT. This encodes CASSQDGTSPGTQYF.

The CDR3 nucleotides read TGTGCCAGCAGTCTAAGGGACAGAGGGAATCAGCCCCAGCATTTT. Translated: CASSLRDRGNQPQHF. J is TRBJ1-5 and V is TRBV27, with TRBD1 identical over 7 bases. The V segment lost 5 bases and the J segment 4 bases; nucleotides outside the gene matches: 8. Germline V gene sequence: CDR1 MNHEY, CDR2 SMNVEV (reference sequence). The CDR3 consists of 15 residues.

This clone has only one observation. The chain is built from TRBV19 and TRBJ2-2; D possibly corresponds to TRBD1 (6 bases). Germline values: CDR1 LNHDA, CDR2 SQIVND (reference sequence). The CDR3 extends over 14 amino acids. V lost 2 bases to trimming and J lost 6 bases, with 10 bases between them. Here the CDR3 DNA reads TGTGCCAGTAGTATAAGGGACACTCCCGGGGAGCTGTTTTTT. Amino acid sequence: CASSIRDTPGELFF.

Here the CDR3 DNA reads TGTGCCAGCAGCCGCCTGTTGGGACAGATCCAAGAGACCCAGTACTTC. Encoded protein: CASSRLLGQIQETQYF. The gene calls are TRBV28 and TRBJ2-5; 7 bases map to TRBD1. Germline CDR1 and CDR2: MDHEN and SYDVKM. This CDR3 comprises 16 residues. Trimming cost V 6 bases and J 1 base; bases outside gene matches: 11.

The chain employs TRBV2 and TRBJ2-7, with TRBD1 as a possible D gene (5 bases). Per germline, CDR1 SNHLY and CDR2 FYNNEI. Trimming removed 3 bases at V and 2 bases at J, with 8 bases between. The CDR3 covers 13 residues. This CDR3 reads CASSEYRTYEQYF. CDR3 nucleotide sequence: TGTGCCAGCAGTGAGTACAGGACCTACGAGCAGTACTTC.

The V and J genes are TRBV5-6 and TRBJ1-4, with D tentatively TRBD1 (6 bases). The CDR3 consists of 15 residues. Deletions cut 3 bases from V and 6 bases from J, with 15 bases between. Germline CDR1 is SGHDT and CDR2 is YYEEEE. In nucleotides, the CDR3 is TGTGCCAGCAGCTGGTGGAAGGGGGTGGATGAAAAACTGTTTTTT. This encodes CASSWWKGVDEKLFF. The variable domain in full, with the rest retrieved from reference TRBV5-6 and TRBJ1-4, is DAGVTQSPTHLIKTRGQQVTLRCSPKSGHDTVSWYQQALGQGPQFIFQYYEEEERQRGNFPDRFSGHQFPNYSSELNVNALLLGDSALYLCASSWWKGVDEKLFFGSGTQLSVL.

In this sample, this clone turned up a few times. This chain joins TRBV7-9 and TRBJ2-3; possibly TRBD1 for D (6 bases). The CDR3 sequence is 14 residues long. Germline CDR1 is SEHNR and CDR2 is FQNEAQ (reference sequence). V was shortened by 5 bases and J by 4 bases, with 13 bases between the two germline ends. The CDR3 protein is CASSADRQSDTQYF. The DNA for the CDR3 is TGTGCCAGCAGCGCGGACAGACAGTCAGATACGCAGTATTTT.

The gene calls are TRBV6-5 and TRBJ2-7; perhaps TRBD2 as D (5 bases). Germline V lookup: CDR1 MNHEY, CDR2 SVGAGI. V was cut by 5 bases and J by 6 bases, with 14 bases left in between. The CDR3 has 13 amino acids. The chain's CDR3 is CASSPNPSGEQYF. The CDR3 DNA reads as TGTGCCAGCAGTCCCAACCCAAGCGGCGAGCAGTACTTC.

The chain recombines TRBV6-5 with TRBJ1-1; the D gene is possibly TRBD1 (5 bases). V was cut by 0 bases and J by 5 bases, with 13 bases left in between. This CDR3 has 15 residues. Germline V gene sequence: CDR1 MNHEY, CDR2 SVGAGI. This CDR3 reads CASSYSPSAGTEAFF. DNA of the CDR3: TGTGCCAGCAGTTACTCGCCCTCAGCAGGGACTGAAGCTTTCTTT.

This chain connects TRBV29-1 to TRBJ2-3, with 12 bases fitting TRBD2. After removal of 6 bases from V and 1 base from J, the junction contained 11 bases not matched to a gene. CDR3 size: 17 residues. Per the germline V gene, CDR1 is SQVTM and CDR2 is ANQGSEA. For the CDR3, the DNA is TGCAGCGTCAGCACTAGCGGGGGGACTGTAGGCACAGATACGCAGTATTTT. Protein sequence: CSVSTSGGTVGTDTQYF.

J is TRBJ1-2 and V is TRBV6-5, with D possibly matching TRBD1 (5 bases). Trimming left V 5 bases short and J 6 bases short, with 16 bases between. The CDR3 loop spans 14 amino acids. The germline CDR1 and CDR2 sequences are MNHEY and SVGAGI. CDR3 loop: CASSKHQGINGYTF. Written as DNA, the CDR3 is TGTGCCAGCAGTAAACATCAGGGAATTAATGGCTACACCTTC.

This sequence joins TRBV30 and TRBJ1-5, with D perhaps matching TRBD1 (5 bases). Germline assignment: CDR1 GTSNPN and CDR2 SVGIG (reference sequence). This CDR3 has 13 amino acids. Trimming shortened V by 1 base and J by 6 bases, and 10 bases separated the two germline ends. CDR3 bases: TGTGCCTGGAGTGCGGGGGAGACTCAGCCCCAGCATTTT. Its protein is CAWSAGETQPQHF.

The chain has TRBV18 and TRBJ1-5; the D gene is possibly TRBD1 (5 bases). This CDR3 spans 13 amino acids. Germline CDR1 reads KGHSH; CDR2 reads LQKENI. The V gene lost 2 bases and the J gene lost 8 bases, with 10 bases spanning the gap. CDR3 sequence reads: CASSPAGSEPQHF. The DNA of the CDR3 is TGTGCCAGCTCACCAGCAGGGTCGGAGCCCCAGCATTTT.

The chain uses TRBV30 and TRBJ1-5; D gene unclear. Germline CDR1 is GTSNPN and CDR2 is SVGIG (reference sequence). The CDR3 covers 12 residues. Trimming stripped 8 bases from V and 6 bases from J, with 14 bases between. CDR3 sequence reads: CAADFEGQPQHF. CDR3 in DNA: TGTGCCGCAGACTTTGAGGGTCAGCCCCAGCATTTT.

The rearrangement uses TRBV7-3 and TRBJ2-3, with 7 positions matching TRBD1. J lost 3 bases, V lost 5 bases, and 11 bases had no gene match. The CDR3 contains 16 residues. The germline V gene encodes CDR1 SGHTA and CDR2 FQGTGA. CDR3 coding DNA: TGTGCCAGCAGCCCAAGGGGCACAGGGGTGACAGATACGCAGTATTTT. It translates to CASSPRGTGVTDTQYF.

The genes are TRBV19 and TRBJ1-2; D remains ambiguous. This CDR3 comprises 12 residues. Trimming took off 7 bases at V and 7 bases at J, with 13 bases between the two ends. In germline, CDR1 is LNHDA, CDR2 SQIVND (reference sequence). The CDR3 loop reads CASTERASGYTF. CDR3 nucleotide sequence: TGTGCCAGTACTGAGCGGGCCAGTGGCTACACCTTC. Together with reference TRBV19 and TRBJ1-2, the CDR3 gives the full variable domain: DGGITQSPKYLFRKEGQNVTLSCEQNLNHDAMYWYRQDPGQGLRLIYYSQIVNDFQKGDIAEGYSVSREKKESFPLTVTSAQKNPTAFYLCASTERASGYTFGSGTRLTVV.